One sample yielded the 18 T cell receptor beta chains listed below, sequenced in a study of T cells in Graves' hyperthyroidism and ophthalmopathy. Amplification of TCR beta CDR3 regions used RNA as the template. The HTBI set primed first-round TCR CDR3 RT-PCR. One entry per CDR3 protein results from TCRdb running MiXCR on the multiplex PCR reads. The sample lists approximately 870,000 distinct CDR3 sequences, approximately 40% seen once, with approximately 8.7% in the top ten. What was sequenced was blood. Receptor source: a man aged 18 to 29 with Graves' hyperthyroidism.

This clonotype was detected many times. J is TRBJ1-2 and V is TRBV7-2, with unresolved D. V lost 5 bases, J lost 6 bases, and 13 bases lay in between. Germline assignment: CDR1 SGHTA and CDR2 FQGNSA. The CDR3 is 13 residues long. The CDR3 DNA reads as TGTGCCAGCAGCCCCCCTTGGAAACATGGCTACACCTTC. It translates to CASSPPWKHGYTF.

This clonotype was found once. The rearrangement links TRBV6-5 to TRBJ1-4, with TRBD1 identical over 7 bases. The germline gives CDR1 MNHEY, CDR2 SVGAGI. CDR3 size: 13 residues. V trimming: 8 bases; J trimming: 8 bases; junction bases outside the gene matches: 8. For the CDR3, the DNA is TGTGCCAGCGGCCTACAGGGGTTCGAAAAACTGTTTTTT. Translation gives CASGLQGFEKLFF.

This clonotype appeared many times. This chain uses TRBV9 with TRBJ1-1; D remains unclear. V shed 0 bases and J shed 8 bases, with 11 bases lying between them. The CDR3 has 13 residues. Looked up from germline, CDR1 is SGDLS and CDR2 is YYNGEE. The CDR3 sequence is CASSVGAGGEAFF. The CDR3 DNA reads TGTGCCAGCAGCGTAGGGGCGGGAGGAGAAGCTTTCTTT.

The chain employs TRBV7-9 and TRBJ1-1; perhaps TRBD1 as D (5 bases). This CDR3 is 14 amino acids long. CDR1 is SEHNR, CDR2 FQNEAQ, per germline (reference sequence). V dropped 3 bases and J dropped 1 base, with 9 bases sitting between them. In nucleotides, the CDR3 is TGTGCCAGCAGCTTTCCGGGGACGAACACTGAAGCTTTCTTT. It specifies CASSFPGTNTEAFF.

The rearrangement uses TRBV12-3 or TRBV12-4 and TRBJ2-2; 13 bases line up with TRBD2. There are 17 residues in the CDR3. V shed 5 bases, J shed 6 bases, and the junction held 9 bases outside the gene matches. In nucleotides, the CDR3 is TGTGCCAGCAGTCCCCGGACTAGCGGGAGTAGATCCGGGGAGCTGTTTTTT. Translation gives CASSPRTSGSRSGELFF.

This clonotype occurred a few times. The chain carries TRBV5-6 and TRBJ2-7; the match to TRBD2 covers 7 bases. This CDR3 contains 14 residues. The J segment lost 2 bases and the V segment lost 3 bases, leaving 5 bases of the junction unmatched. Germline CDR1 is SGHDT and CDR2 is YYEEEE. The CDR3 protein is CASSSSAGTYEQYF. Written as DNA, the CDR3 is TGTGCCAGCAGCTCCTCAGCGGGGACCTACGAGCAGTACTTC.

Note on this clonotype: This sequence may be a read error, since a much larger clone differs from it by one base. The V and J genes are TRBV15 and TRBJ2-7; weak D call: TRBD2 (9 bases). V was trimmed by 5 bases and J by 7 bases, leaving 21 bases between them. Germline-derived CDR1 and CDR2 are LNHNV and YYDKDF (reference sequence). This CDR3 comprises 15 residues. The CDR3 loop is CATSGGAGGTGEQYF. The CDR3 nucleotides read TGTGCCACCAGCGGAGGGGCGGGGGGGACAGGAGAGCAGTACTTC.

In this sample, this clonotype turned up many times. The gene calls are TRBV20-1 and TRBJ2-7, with 7 bases that match TRBD1. CDR1 and CDR2 from the germline V gene are DFQATT and SNEGSKA (reference sequence). V lost 3 bases to trimming and J lost 6 bases; unmatched junction nucleotides: 5. This CDR3 contains 12 residues. As DNA, the CDR3 is TGCAGTGCTAGGATGACAGGGCTCGAGCAGTACTTC. Its protein product is CSARMTGLEQYF.

A single count supports this clonotype. The CDR3 DNA follows: TGTGCCGCTCCCGGGACAGGGGCCAAAGAGACCCAGTACTTC. It translates to CAAPGTGAKETQYF. The V call is TRBV10-3, the J call TRBJ2-5; 10 bases are a match to TRBD1. The trim removed 11 bases at V and 3 bases at J, leaving 9 bases unmatched. The germline V gene encodes CDR1 ENHRY and CDR2 SYGVKD. The CDR3 loop spans 14 amino acids.

The chain has TRBV2 and TRBJ1-1; D unresolved. This CDR3 is 15 amino acids long. Germline-derived CDR1 and CDR2 are SNHLY and FYNNEI. Trimming left V 0 bases short and J 5 bases short, with 13 bases between. CDR3 coding DNA: TGTGCCAGCAGTGAAGCTACGACCCCGCGAACTGAAGCTTTCTTT. This codes for CASSEATTPRTEAFF.

The chain joins TRBV28 to TRBJ1-4, with D perhaps matching TRBD1 (5 bases). The CDR3 runs to 13 residues. CDR1 and CDR2 (germline): MDHEN, SYDVKM. V was cut by 5 bases and J by 7 bases, with 11 bases left in between. CDR3 coding DNA: TGTGCCAGCAGTGGGGGGTGGGGTGAAAAACTGTTTTTT. Translating it yields CASSGGWGEKLFF.

With respect to this clonotype: This could be a read error, since a much larger clone is one nucleotide away. The genes are TRBV7-9 and TRBJ2-5, with TRBD2 matching over 9 bases. Germline CDR1 is SEHNR and CDR2 is FQNEAQ (reference sequence). The CDR3 length is 15 residues. As DNA, the CDR3 is TGTGCCGGCAGCTTAATAGCTAGCGGGGAAGAGACCCAGTACTTC. Residues: CAGSLIASGEETQYF.

This clonotype showed up many times. The CDR3 DNA follows: TGTGCCAGCAGTCCACCAGGTGTAGCTTTCTTT. It encodes CASSPPGVAFF. The chain employs TRBV12-3 or TRBV12-4 and TRBJ1-1; D is ambiguous. V was clipped by 5 bases and J by 10 bases, with 11 bases between them. The CDR3 runs to 11 residues.

This clonotype was counted only a few times. V gene TRBV19 combines with J gene TRBJ1-1; D gene uncertain. The CDR3 has 14 amino acids. V lost 5 bases and J 0 bases, leaving 10 bases between the germline ends. Germline CDR1 is LNHDA and CDR2 is SQIVND (reference sequence). The CDR3 sequence: CASSSRFMNTEAFF. The CDR3 nucleotides are TGTGCCAGTAGTTCTCGGTTCATGAACACTGAAGCTTTCTTT.

There are many counts of this clonotype. This chain uses TRBV19 with TRBJ1-1; a possible D gene is TRBD1 (5 bases). This CDR3 has 16 residues. Germline V gene sequence: CDR1 LNHDA, CDR2 SQIVND (reference sequence). V gave up 7 bases and J gave up 0 bases, with 18 bases separating them. This chain's CDR3 is CASTPPRRTLNTEAFF. DNA of the CDR3: TGTGCCAGTACCCCACCGCGGAGGACACTGAACACTGAAGCTTTCTTT.

The V call is TRBV7-6, the J call TRBJ2-7, with D possibly being TRBD2 (5 bases). This CDR3 comprises 14 residues. V lost 5 bases and J lost 3, with 14 bases in between. Germline values: CDR1 SGHVS, CDR2 FNYEAQ. CDR3 sequence reads: CASSRAVGGYEQYF. The CDR3 nucleotides read TGTGCCAGCAGCCGAGCGGTCGGCGGCTACGAGCAGTACTTC.

This clonotype showed up just a few times. This chain uses TRBV6-6 with TRBJ2-5; 10 bases align to TRBD2. V lost 6 bases, J lost 5 bases, and 6 bases stayed unmatched. Germline CDR1 and CDR2: MNHNY and SVGAGI (reference sequence). CDR3 size: 14 residues. CDR3 bases: TGTGCCAGCAGCCAGCGGGGGGGCCAGGAGACCCAGTACTTC. Its protein is CASSQRGGQETQYF.

This clonotype was counted many times. This sequence joins TRBV2 and TRBJ1-5; tentatively, D is TRBD1 (5 bases). Germline CDR1 and CDR2: SNHLY and FYNNEI. This CDR3 comprises 15 residues. V was shortened by 1 base and J by 0 bases, with 7 bases between the two germline ends. The CDR3 loop is CASSEGTYSNQPQHF. The CDR3 nucleotides are TGTGCCAGCAGTGAAGGGACATATAGCAATCAGCCCCAGCATTTT.